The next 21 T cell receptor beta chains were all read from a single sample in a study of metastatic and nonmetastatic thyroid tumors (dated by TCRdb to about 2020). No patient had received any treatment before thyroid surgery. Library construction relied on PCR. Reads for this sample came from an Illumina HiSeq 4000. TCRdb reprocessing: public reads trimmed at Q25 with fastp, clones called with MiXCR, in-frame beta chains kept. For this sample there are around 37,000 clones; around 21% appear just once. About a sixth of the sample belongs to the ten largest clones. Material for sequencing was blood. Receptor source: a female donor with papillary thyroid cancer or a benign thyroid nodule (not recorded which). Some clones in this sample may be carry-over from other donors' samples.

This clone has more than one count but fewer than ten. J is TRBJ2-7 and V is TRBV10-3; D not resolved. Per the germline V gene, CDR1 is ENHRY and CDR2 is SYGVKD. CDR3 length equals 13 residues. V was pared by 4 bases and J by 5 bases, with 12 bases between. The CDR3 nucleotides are TGTGCCATCAGTGGACGGCAGTTCGACGAGCAGTACTTC. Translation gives CAISGRQFDEQYF.

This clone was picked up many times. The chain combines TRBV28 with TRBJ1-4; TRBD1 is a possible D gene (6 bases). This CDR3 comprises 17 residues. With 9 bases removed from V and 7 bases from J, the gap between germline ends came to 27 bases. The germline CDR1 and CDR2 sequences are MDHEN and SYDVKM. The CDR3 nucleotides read TGTGCCAGTATTACAGGGAGGAGTTGGGGTGTGGGTGAAAAACTGTTTTTT. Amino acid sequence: CASITGRSWGVGEKLFF.

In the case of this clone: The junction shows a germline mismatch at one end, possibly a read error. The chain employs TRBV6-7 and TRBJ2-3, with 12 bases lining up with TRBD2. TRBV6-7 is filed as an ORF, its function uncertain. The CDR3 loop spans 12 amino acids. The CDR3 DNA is TGTGCCATCAGTGACTCGACTAGCGGGGGGTATTTT. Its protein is CAISDSTSGGYF.

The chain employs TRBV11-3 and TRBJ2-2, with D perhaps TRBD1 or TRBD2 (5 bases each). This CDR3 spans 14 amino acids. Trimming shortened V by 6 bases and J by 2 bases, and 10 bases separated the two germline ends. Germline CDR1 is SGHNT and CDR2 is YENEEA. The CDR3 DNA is TGTGCCAGCAGACGGGACGTCAACACCGGGGAGCTGTTTTTT. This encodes CASRRDVNTGELFF. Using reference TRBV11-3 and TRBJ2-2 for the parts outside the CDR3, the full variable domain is EAGVVQSPRYKIIEKKQPVAFWCNPISGHNTLYWYLQNLGQGPELLIRYENEEAVDDSQLPKDRFSAERLKGVDSTLKIQPAELGDSAVYLCASRRDVNTGELFFGEGSRLTVL.

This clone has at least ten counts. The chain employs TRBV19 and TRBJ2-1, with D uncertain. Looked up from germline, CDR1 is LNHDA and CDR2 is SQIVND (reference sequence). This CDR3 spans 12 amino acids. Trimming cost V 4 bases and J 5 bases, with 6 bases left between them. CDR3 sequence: CASSRQNNEQFF. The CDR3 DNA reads TGTGCCAGTAGTAGGCAGAACAATGAGCAGTTCTTC.

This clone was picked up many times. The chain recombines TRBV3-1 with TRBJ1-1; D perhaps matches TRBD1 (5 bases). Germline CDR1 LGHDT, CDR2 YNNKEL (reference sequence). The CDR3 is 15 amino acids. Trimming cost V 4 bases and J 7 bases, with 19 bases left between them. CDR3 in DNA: TGTGCCAGCAGCCGAAAGATGTGGCAGGGCTATGAAGCTTTCTTT. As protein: CASSRKMWQGYEAFF. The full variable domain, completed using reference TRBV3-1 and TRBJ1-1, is DTAVSQTPKYLVTQMGNDKSIKCEQNLGHDTMYWYKQDSKKFLKIMFSYNNKELIINETVPNRFSPKSPDKAHLNLHINSLELGDSAVYFCASSRKMWQGYEAFFGQGTRLTVV.

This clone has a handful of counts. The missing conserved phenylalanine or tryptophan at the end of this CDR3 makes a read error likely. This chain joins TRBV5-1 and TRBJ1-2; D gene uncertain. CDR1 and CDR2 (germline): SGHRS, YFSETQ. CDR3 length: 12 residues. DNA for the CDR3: TGCGCCAGCAGCGCCGATAACTATGTCTACACCCTC. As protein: CASSADNYVYTL.

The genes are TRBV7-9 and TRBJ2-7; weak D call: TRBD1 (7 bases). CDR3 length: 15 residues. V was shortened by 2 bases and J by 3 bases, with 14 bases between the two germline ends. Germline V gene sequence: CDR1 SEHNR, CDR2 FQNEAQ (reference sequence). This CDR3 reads CASSLIGGGSYEQYF. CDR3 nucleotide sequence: TGTGCCAGCAGCTTAATCGGAGGGGGCAGCTACGAGCAGTACTTC.

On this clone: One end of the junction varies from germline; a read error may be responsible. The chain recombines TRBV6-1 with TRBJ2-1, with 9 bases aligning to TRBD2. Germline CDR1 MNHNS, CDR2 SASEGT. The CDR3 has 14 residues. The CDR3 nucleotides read TGTGCCAGCAGAGTAGCGGGAGAGGGCGATGAACAGTTCTTC. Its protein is CASRVAGEGDEQFF.

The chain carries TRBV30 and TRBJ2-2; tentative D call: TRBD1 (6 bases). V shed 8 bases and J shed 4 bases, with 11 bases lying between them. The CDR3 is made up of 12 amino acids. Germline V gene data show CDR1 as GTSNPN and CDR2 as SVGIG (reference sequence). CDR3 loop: CARDIGTGELFF. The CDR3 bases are TGTGCCCGGGACATCGGCACCGGGGAGCTGTTTTTT.

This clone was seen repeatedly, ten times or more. CDR3 nucleotides: TGCAGTGCTAGGCCCCGACGCCATGGTCTGGACACCATATATTTT. It encodes CSARPRRHGLDTIYF. The V and J genes are TRBV20-1 and TRBJ1-3; D not resolved. Trimming cost V 3 bases and J 8 bases, with 20 bases left between them. The V gene's germline CDR1 is DFQATT and CDR2 SNEGSKA (reference sequence). The CDR3 has 15 amino acids.

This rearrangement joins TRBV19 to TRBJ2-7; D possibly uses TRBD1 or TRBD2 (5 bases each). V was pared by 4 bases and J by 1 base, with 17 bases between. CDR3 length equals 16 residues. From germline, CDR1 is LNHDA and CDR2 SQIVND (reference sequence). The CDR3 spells CASSTRQRGGSYEQYF. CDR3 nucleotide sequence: TGTGCCAGTAGTACCAGACAGCGTGGAGGATCCTACGAGCAGTACTTC.

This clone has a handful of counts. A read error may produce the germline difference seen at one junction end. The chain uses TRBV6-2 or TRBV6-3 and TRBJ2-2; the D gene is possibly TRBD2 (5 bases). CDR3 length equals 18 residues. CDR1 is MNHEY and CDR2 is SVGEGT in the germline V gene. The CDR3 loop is CASSYSRGSEASTWELFF. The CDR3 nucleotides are TGTGCCAGCAGTTACTCGCGAGGGTCTGAGGCTAGCACCTGGGAGCTGTTTTTT.

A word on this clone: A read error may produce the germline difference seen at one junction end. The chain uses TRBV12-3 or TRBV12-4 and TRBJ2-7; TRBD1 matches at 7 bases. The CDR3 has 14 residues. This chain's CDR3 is CASSWTGVSYDQYF. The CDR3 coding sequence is TGTGCCAGCAGTTGGACAGGTGTCTCCTACGATCAGTACTTC.

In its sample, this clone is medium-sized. As DNA, the CDR3 is TGTGCCAGCAGTCCAGGGGGCTCCTACGAGCAGTACTTC. This encodes CASSPGGSYEQYF. The chain employs TRBV6-1 and TRBJ2-7, with 7 bases identical to TRBD1. Germline CDR1 is MNHNS and CDR2 is SASEGT. This CDR3 contains 13 residues. Trimming at V came to 5 bases and at J to 0 bases, leaving 1 base not matched to a gene.

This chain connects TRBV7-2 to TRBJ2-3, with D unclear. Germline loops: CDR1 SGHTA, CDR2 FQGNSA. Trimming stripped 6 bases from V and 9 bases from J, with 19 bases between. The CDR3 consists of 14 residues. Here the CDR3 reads CASSILRTIRTQYF. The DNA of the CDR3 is TGTGCCAGCAGTATTCTCCGGACGATACGGACGCAGTATTTT.

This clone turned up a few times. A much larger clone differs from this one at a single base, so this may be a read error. The CDR3 spells CASSPRTSTNYGYTF. CDR3 DNA sequence: TGTGCCAGCAGCCCCCGAACGTCGACTAACTACGGCTACACCTTC. J is TRBJ1-2 and V is TRBV12-3 or TRBV12-4; D gene ambiguous. The CDR3 has 15 amino acids.

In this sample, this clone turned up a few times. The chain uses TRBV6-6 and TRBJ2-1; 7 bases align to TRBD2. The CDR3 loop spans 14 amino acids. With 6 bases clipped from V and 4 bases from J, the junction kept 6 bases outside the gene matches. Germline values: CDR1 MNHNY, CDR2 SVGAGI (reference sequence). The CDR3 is CASSSGKDYNEQFF. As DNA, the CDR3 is TGTGCCAGCAGCAGCGGGAAGGATTACAATGAGCAGTTCTTC.

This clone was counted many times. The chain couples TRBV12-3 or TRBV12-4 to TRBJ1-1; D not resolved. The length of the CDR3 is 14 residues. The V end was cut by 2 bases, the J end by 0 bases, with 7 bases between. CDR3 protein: CASSLNPMNTEAFF. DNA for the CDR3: TGTGCCAGCAGTTTAAACCCCATGAACACTGAAGCTTTCTTT.

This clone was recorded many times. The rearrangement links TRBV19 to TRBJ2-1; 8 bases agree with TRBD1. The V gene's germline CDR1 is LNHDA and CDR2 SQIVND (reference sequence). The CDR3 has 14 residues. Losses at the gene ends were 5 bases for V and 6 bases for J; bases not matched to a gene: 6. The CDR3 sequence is CASSLWDRFNEQFF. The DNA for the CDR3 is TGTGCCAGTAGTTTATGGGACAGGTTCAATGAGCAGTTCTTC.

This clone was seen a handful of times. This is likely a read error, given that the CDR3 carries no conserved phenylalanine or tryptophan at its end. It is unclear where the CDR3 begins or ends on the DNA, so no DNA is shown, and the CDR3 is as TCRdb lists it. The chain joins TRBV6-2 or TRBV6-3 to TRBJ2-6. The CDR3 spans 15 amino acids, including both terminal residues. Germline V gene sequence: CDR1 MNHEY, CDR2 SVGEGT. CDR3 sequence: CASSYESYGANVLNC.